This TCR beta chain emerged from a study of OX40 agonist ivuxolimab in advanced cancers. Study-wide context: Ivuxolimab, which targeted the costimulatory receptor OX40 (CD134), was an agonistic, fully human IgG2 monoclonal antibody. Intravenous ivuxolimab was administered to patients every 2 weeks at six dose levels: 0.01, 0.1, 0.3, 1.5, 3 and 10 mg/kg. Of the 50 to 55 dose-escalation patients, hepatocellular carcinoma was present in around 20, melanoma in approximately 15, renal cell carcinoma in 9 and head and neck cancer in 9. In the dose-escalation cohort, around 80% of patients were male, and the mean age was 60 years with a range of roughly 20 to 80. Prior anti-PD-1, anti-PD-L1 or anti-CTLA-4 therapy was permitted, and checkpoint inhibitors had been received by about 37% of dose-escalation patients. Partial responses occurred in three dose-escalation patients: two with cutaneous melanoma and one with hepatocellular carcinoma. The purpose of peripheral TCRbeta sequencing was to test whether ivuxolimab changed TCR sequence diversity and led to clonal T-cell expansion. The monotherapy dose-escalation portion (N ≈ 57 patients) of the phase I ivuxolimab trial is reported in the paper.

Genomic DNA was isolated from the sorted cells so that the TCRbeta CDR3 region could be sequenced. TCRbeta CDR3 regions were sequenced using the immunoSEQ Assay. TCRdb mirrors the immuneACCESS table, restricted to in-frame sequences. Some clones are absent from its copies; in checked studies, under half trace to an unresolved V gene, and the reason for the others is unknown. For this sample there are tens of thousands of clones; about nine tenths appear just once. The ten largest make up 13% to 15% of the sample. Patients with autoimmune disease history or receiving systemic immunosuppression were excluded from the trial. Peripheral blood for TCR sequencing was collected from all dose cohorts at baseline, on cycle 4 day 1, and on cycle 7 day 1. The samples were drawn from a first-in-human, open-label, multicenter phase I dose-escalation trial of ivuxolimab. Adults with locally advanced or metastatic melanoma, renal cell carcinoma, hepatocellular carcinoma or head and neck squamous cell carcinoma were enrolled in the trial. Before TCR sequencing, CD4+ T cells and CD8+ T cells from peripheral blood were sorted into separate populations.

V trim: 0 bases; J trim: 2 bases; unmatched bases: 2. Taken from the germline V gene, the CDR1 and CDR2 loops are MGHRA and YSYEKL. The CDR3 starts with the cysteine, ends with the phenylalanine, and has 15 residues. Only the CDR3 part of the read is kept: 45 bases, read in frame from the first base. Findings and caveats that apply to the study as a whole: Which antigens the clonally expanded peripheral T cells were specific for was not determined. On average, CD8+ T cells showed more expanded clones than CD4+ T cells after ivuxolimab. Low levels of normalized T-cell clonal expansion were also seen in some nonresponding patients. Clonal expansion of both CD4+ and CD8+ blood T cells was observed from baseline to week 6 at doses 0.1 to 3.0 mg/kg. In partial responders in the 0.1-3.0 mg/kg groups, normalized peripheral clonal expansion was found to be among the lowest, especially among CD8+ T cells.

Regarding this clone: Its antigen target is currently unknown. The input lacks base qualities; no much larger clone sits a single base away.

This specimen was CD4+ or CD8+ T cells sorted from blood, taken in a trial of the OX40 agonist ivuxolimab. The rearranged segments are TRBV4-1 and TRBJ2-7, with 9 junctional bases fitting TRBD2. The TCR comes from an adult with an advanced solid tumor such as melanoma, head and neck, liver or kidney cancer. The DNA sequence is as follows: TGCGCCAGCAGCCAAGATTGGACTAGCGCCTACGAGCAGTACTTC. Its coded protein is CASSQDWTSAYEQYF.